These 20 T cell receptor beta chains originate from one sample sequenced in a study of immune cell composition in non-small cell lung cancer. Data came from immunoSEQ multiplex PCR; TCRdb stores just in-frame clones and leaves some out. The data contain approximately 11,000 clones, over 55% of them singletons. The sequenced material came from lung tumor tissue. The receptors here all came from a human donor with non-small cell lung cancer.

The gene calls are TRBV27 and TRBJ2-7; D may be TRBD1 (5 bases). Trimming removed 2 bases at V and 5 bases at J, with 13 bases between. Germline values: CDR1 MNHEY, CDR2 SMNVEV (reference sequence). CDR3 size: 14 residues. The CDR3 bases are TGTGCCAGCAGTTTAACCAGGGATCTAAACGAGCAGTACTTC. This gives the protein CASSLTRDLNEQYF.

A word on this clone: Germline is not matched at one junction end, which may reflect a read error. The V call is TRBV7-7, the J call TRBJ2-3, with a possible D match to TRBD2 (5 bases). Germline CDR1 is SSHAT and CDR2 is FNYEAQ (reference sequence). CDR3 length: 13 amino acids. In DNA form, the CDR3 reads TGTGCTAGCAGCTTAGCTGGGAGTCATACGCAGTATTTT. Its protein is CASSLAGSHTQYF.

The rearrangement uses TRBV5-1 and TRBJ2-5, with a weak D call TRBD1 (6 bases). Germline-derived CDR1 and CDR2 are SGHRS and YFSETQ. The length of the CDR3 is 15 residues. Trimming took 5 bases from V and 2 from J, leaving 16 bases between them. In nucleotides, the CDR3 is TGCGCCAGCAGTTCTACCGGGACAAAACAAGAGACCCAGTACTTC. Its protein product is CASSSTGTKQETQYF.

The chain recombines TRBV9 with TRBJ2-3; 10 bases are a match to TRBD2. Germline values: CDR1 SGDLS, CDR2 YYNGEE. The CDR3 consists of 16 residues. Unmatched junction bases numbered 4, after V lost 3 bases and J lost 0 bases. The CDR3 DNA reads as TGTGCCAGCAGCGAACTAGCGGGAACTAGCACAGATACGCAGTATTTT. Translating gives CASSELAGTSTDTQYF.

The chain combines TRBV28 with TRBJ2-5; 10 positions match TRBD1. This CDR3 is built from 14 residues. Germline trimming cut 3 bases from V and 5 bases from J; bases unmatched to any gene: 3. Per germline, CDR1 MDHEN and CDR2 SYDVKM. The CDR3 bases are TGTGCCAGCAGTTTGGACAGGGGGACGGAGACCCAGTACTTC. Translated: CASSLDRGTETQYF.

The CDR3 DNA reads as TGTGCCAGCAGTTTGGGCGGGAACTCCTACAATGAGCAGTTCTTC. Translating gives CASSLGGNSYNEQFF. The rearrangement uses TRBV27 and TRBJ2-1; D is perhaps TRBD2 (6 bases). The CDR3 is 15 residues long. The germline V gene encodes CDR1 MNHEY and CDR2 SMNVEV (reference sequence). V was cut by 3 bases and J by 0 bases, with 9 bases left in between.

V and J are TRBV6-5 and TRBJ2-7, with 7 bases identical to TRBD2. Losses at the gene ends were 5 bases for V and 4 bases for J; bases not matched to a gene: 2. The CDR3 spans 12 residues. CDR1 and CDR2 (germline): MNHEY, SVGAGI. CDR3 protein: CASSRSGYEQYF. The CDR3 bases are TGTGCCAGCAGTCGTAGCGGGTACGAGCAGTACTTC.

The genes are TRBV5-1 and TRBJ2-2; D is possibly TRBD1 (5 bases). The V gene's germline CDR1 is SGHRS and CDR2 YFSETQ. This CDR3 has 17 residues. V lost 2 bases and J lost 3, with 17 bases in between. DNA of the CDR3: TGCGCCAGCAGCTTAGATCCGAAGGACATCTACACCGGGGAGCTGTTTTTT. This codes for CASSLDPKDIYTGELFF.

The DNA of the CDR3 is TGTGCCAGCAGCTTGTATAGCGCATCCTACGAGCAGTACTTC. Amino acids: CASSLYSASYEQYF. The J gene is TRBJ2-7, the V gene TRBV5-5; TRBD2 is a possible D gene (5 bases). Trimming removed 1 base from V and 1 base from J, with 9 bases in between. The CDR3 contains 14 residues. Germline V gene sequence: CDR1 SGHKS, CDR2 YYEKEE (reference sequence).

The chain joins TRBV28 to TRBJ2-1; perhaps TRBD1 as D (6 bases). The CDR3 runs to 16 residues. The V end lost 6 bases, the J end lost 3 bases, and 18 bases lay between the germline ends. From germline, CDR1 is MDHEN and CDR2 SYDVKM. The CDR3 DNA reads TGTGCCAGCAGGCCTACCAGGGGTCGATTCTACAATGAGCAGTTCTTC. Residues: CASRPTRGRFYNEQFF.

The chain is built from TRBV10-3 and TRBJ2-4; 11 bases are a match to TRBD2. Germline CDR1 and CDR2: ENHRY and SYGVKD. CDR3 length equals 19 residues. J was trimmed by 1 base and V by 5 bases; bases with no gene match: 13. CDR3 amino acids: CAISLGLAGTTGAKNIQYF. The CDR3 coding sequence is TGTGCCATCAGTCTTGGACTAGCGGGTACGACGGGGGCCAAAAACATTCAGTACTTC.

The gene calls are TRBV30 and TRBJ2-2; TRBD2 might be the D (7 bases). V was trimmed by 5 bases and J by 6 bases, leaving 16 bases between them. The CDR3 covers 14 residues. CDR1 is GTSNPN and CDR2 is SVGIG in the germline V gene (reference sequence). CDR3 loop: CAWGPGGGAGELFF. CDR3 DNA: TGTGCCTGGGGACCTGGAGGGGGGGCCGGGGAGCTGTTTTTT.

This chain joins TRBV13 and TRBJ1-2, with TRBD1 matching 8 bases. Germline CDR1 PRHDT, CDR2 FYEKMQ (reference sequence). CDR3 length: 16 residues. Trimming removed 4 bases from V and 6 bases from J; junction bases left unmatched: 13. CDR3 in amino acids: CASSWGRTGPADGYTF. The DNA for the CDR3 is TGTGCCAGCAGCTGGGGACGGACAGGGCCTGCGGATGGCTACACCTTC.

The CDR3 DNA follows: TGTGCCAGCAGTCCCGGACAGGGCCCTCAGCCCCAGCATTTT. Its translation: CASSPGQGPQPQHF. V and J are TRBV28 and TRBJ1-5, with 8 bases lining up with TRBD1. The CDR3 covers 14 residues. Unmatched junction bases numbered 6, after V lost 5 bases and J lost 6 bases. CDR1 is MDHEN and CDR2 is SYDVKM in the germline V gene.

In DNA form, the CDR3 reads TGCGCCAGCAGCTTTGGGGGTAGCGGGAGGGCCGGCAATGAGCAGTTCTTC. Its protein product is CASSFGGSGRAGNEQFF. The V call is TRBV5-1, the J call TRBJ2-1, with 11 bases aligning to TRBD2. V was clipped by 2 bases and J by 6 bases; unmatched bases: 10. The CDR3 is 17 residues long. The V gene's germline CDR1 is SGHRS and CDR2 YFSETQ.

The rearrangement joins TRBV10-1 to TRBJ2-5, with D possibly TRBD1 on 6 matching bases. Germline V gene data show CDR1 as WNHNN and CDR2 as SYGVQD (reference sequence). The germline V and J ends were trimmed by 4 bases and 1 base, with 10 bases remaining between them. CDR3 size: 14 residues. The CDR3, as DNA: TGCGCCAGCAGTGGGAACAGGGTCCAAGAGACCCAGTACTTC. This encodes CASSGNRVQETQYF.

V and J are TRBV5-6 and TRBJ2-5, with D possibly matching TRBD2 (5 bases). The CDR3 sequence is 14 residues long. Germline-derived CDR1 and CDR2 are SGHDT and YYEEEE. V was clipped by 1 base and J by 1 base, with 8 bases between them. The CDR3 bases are TGTGCCAGCAGCTTGATGGCGGGCCAAGAGACCCAGTACTTC. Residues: CASSLMAGQETQYF.

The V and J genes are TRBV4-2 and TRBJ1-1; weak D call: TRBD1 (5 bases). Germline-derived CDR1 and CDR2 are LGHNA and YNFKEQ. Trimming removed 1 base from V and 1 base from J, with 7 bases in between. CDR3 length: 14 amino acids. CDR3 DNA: TGTGCCAGCAGCCAAGGCGACAGGAACACTGAAGCTTTCTTT. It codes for CASSQGDRNTEAFF.

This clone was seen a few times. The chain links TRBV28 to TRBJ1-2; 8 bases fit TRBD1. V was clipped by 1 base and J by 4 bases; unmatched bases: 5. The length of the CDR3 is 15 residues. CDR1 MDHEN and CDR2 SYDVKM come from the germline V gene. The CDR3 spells CASSLSTGEGYGYTF. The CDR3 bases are TGTGCCAGCAGTTTATCGACAGGGGAAGGCTATGGCTACACCTTC.

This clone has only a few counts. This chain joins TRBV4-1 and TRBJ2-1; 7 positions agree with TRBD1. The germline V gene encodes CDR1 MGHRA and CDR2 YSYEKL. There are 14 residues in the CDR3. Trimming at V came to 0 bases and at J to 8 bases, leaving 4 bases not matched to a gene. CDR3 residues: CASSQDEGAYEQFF. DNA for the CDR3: TGCGCCAGCAGCCAAGACGAGGGGGCCTATGAGCAGTTCTTC.